This T cell receptor (beta chain) was obtained from a study of T cell responses to AZD1222 COVID-19 vaccine. Sequencing used immunoSEQ multiplex PCR; TCRdb keeps in-frame clones, though not all of them. The top ten clones hold under 9% of a sample with around 130,000 clones, 88% of them seen once. Study findings and constraints: There were mostly white British donors and more females than males, and clonal diversity was possibly underestimated.

Note on this clone: As yet, its antigen is unknown.

The CDR3 runs 15 residues. Trimming took 4 bases from V and 7 from J, leaving 14 bases between them. The V gene's germline CDR1 is MNHEY and CDR2 SMNVEV (reference sequence). The clonotype was recovered from an adult in good health. The material was peripheral blood, obtained on day 0 of AZD1222 vaccination. V usage is TRBV27 and J usage is TRBJ1-6, with D maybe TRBD1 (6 bases). The CDR3, as DNA: TGTGCCAGCAGTTCCCACGGACAGAGAAATTCACCCCTCCACTTT. Encoded protein: CASSSHGQRNSPLHF.